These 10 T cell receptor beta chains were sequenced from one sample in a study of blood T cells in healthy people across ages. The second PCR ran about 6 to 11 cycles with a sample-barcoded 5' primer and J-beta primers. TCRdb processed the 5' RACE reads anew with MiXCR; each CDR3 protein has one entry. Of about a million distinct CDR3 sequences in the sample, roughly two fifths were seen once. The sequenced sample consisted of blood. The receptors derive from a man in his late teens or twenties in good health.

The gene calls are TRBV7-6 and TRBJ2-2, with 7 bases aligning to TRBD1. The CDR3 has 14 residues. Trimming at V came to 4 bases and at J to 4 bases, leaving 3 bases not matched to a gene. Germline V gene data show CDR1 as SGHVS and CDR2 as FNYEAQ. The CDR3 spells CASSWDRATGELFF. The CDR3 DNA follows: TGTGCCAGCAGCTGGGACAGAGCCACCGGGGAGCTGTTTTTT.

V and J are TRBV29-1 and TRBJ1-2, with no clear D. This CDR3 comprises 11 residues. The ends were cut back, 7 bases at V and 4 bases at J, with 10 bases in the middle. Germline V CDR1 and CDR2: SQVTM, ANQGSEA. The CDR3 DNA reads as TGCAGCGCAAAATCCGGCTATGGCTACACCTTC. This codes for CSAKSGYGYTF.

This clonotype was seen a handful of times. The CDR3 loop is CASSTGGFSTGELFF. The CDR3 bases are TGTGCCAGCAGTACAGGGGGCTTTAGCACCGGGGAGCTGTTTTTT. The chain combines TRBV7-2 with TRBJ2-2; 9 bases match TRBD1. J gave up 4 bases and V 6 bases, and 6 bases lay outside the gene matches. This CDR3 spans 15 amino acids. In germline, CDR1 is SGHTA, CDR2 FQGNSA.

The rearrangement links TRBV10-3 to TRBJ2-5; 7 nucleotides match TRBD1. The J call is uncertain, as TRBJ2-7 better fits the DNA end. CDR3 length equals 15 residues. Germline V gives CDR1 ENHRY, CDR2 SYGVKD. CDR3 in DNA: TGTGCCATCAGTGGGACCTCCCCTCGACAGGGCGAGCAGTACTTC. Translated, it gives CAISGTSPRQGEQYF.

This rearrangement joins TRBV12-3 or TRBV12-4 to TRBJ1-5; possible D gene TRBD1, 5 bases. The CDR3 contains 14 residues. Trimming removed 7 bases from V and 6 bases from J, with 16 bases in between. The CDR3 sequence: CASKPSRAGQPQHF. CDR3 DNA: TGTGCCAGCAAGCCGAGCAGGGCGGGTCAGCCCCAGCATTTT.

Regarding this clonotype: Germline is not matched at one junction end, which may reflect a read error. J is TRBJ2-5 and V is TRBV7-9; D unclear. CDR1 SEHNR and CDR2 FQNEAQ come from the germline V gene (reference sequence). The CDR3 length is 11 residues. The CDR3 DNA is TGTTCCAGCATTGGGGATTATGAGCAGTACTTC. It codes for CSSIGDYEQYF.

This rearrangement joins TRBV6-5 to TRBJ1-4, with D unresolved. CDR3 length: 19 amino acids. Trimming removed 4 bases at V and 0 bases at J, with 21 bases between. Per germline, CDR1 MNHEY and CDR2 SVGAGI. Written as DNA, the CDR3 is TGTGCCAGCAGTTCGGACCGACGTGTTCCAAATGCAACTAATGAAAAACTGTTTTTT. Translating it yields CASSSDRRVPNATNEKLFF.

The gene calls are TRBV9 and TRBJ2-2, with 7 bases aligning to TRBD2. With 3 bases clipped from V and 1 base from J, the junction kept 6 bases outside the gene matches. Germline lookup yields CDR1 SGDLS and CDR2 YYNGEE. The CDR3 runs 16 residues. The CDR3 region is CASSAEAGRNTGELFF. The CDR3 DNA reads TGTGCCAGCAGCGCTGAAGCGGGGAGGAACACCGGGGAGCTGTTTTTT.

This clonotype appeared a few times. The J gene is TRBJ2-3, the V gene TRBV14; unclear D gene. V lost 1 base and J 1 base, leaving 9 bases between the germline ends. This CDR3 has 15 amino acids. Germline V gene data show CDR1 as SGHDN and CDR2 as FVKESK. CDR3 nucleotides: TGTGCCAGCAGCCAAGGCATAACCCGCACAGATACGCAGTATTTT. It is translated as CASSQGITRTDTQYF.

The CDR3 DNA reads TGTGCCACCTTCCCCATCCGGGACAGGGTGTTTTGGACTGAAGCTTTCTTT. This encodes CATFPIRDRVFWTEAFF. The rearrangement links TRBV6-2 or TRBV6-3 to TRBJ1-1; 9 bases align to TRBD1. V shed 10 bases and J 5 bases; nucleotides not matched to a gene: 20. There are 17 residues in the CDR3. Per the germline V gene, CDR1 is MNHEY and CDR2 is SVGEGT.